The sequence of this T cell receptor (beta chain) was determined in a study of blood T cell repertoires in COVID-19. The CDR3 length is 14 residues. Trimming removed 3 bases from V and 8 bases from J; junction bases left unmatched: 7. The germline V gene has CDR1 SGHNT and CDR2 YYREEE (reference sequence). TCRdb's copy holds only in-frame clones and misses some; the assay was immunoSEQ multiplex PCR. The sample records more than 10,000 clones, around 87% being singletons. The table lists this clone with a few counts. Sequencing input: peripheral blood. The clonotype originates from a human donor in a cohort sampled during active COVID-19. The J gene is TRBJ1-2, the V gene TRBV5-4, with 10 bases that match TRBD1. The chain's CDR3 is CASSWDRGERGYTF. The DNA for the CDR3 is TGTGCCAGCAGCTGGGACAGGGGAGAGCGGGGCTACACCTTC.